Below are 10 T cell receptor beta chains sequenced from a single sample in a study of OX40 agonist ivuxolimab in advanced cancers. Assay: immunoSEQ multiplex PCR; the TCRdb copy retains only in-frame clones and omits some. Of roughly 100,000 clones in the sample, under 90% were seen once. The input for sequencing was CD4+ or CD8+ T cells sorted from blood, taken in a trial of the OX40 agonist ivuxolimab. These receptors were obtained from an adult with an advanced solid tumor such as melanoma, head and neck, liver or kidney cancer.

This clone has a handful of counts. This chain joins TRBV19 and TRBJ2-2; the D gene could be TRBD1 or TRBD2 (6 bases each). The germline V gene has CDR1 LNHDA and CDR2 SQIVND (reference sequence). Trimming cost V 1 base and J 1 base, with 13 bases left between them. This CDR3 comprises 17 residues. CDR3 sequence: CASSIGRGGLNTGELFF. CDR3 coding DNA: TGTGCCAGTAGTATAGGCCGAGGGGGGTTGAACACCGGGGAGCTGTTTTTT.

CDR3: CASSTSYNEQFF. CDR3 nucleotide sequence: TGTGCCAGTTCCACGAGCTACAATGAGCAGTTCTTC. This sequence joins TRBV9 and TRBJ2-1; D uncertain. Germline V lookup: CDR1 SGDLS, CDR2 YYNGEE. V lost 8 bases and J 3 bases, leaving 9 bases between the germline ends. This CDR3 has 12 amino acids.

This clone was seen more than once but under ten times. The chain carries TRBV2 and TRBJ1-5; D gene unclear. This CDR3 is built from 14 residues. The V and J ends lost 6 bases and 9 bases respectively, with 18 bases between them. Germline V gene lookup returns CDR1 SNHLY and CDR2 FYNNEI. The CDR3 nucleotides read TGTGCCAGCAGACAAATGGGAGATTCATCGCCCCAGCATTTT. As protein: CASRQMGDSSPQHF.

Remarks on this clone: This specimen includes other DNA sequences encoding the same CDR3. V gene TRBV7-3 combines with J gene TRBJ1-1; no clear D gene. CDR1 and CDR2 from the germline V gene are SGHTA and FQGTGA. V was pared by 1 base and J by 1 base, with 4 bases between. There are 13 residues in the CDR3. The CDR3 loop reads CASSLRGNTEAFF. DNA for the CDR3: TGTGCCAGCAGCTTAAGGGGGAACACTGAAGCTTTCTTT.

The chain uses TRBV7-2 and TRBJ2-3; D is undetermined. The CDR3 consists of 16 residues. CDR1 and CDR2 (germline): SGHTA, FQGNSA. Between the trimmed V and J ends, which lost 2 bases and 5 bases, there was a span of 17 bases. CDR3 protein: CASSLSARMVGDTQYF. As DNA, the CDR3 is TGTGCCAGCAGCTTATCGGCGAGAATGGTCGGAGATACGCAGTATTTT.

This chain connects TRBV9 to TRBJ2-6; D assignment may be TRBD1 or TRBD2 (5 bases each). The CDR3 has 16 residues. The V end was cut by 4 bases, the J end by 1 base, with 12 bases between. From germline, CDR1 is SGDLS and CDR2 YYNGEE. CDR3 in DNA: TGTGCCAGCAGCACCCGTGGGGGTTCTGGGGCCAACGTCCTGACTTTC. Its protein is CASSTRGGSGANVLTF.

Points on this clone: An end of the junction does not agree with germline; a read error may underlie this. The DNA for the CDR3 is TGCAGCGTTGAAGAGGAGAGTGGCGCCTTC. It codes for CSVEEESGAF. The chain joins TRBV29-1 to TRBJ1-2; no reliable D call. In germline, CDR1 is SQVTM, CDR2 ANQGSEA. CDR3 length: 10 amino acids. The full variable domain, with the rest looked up from reference TRBV29-1 and TRBJ1-2, is SAVISQKPSRDICQRGTSLTIQCQVDSQVTMMFWYRQQPGQSLTLIATANQGSEATYESGFVIDKFPISRPNLTFSTLTVSNMSPEDSSIYLCSVEEESGAFGSGTRLTVV.

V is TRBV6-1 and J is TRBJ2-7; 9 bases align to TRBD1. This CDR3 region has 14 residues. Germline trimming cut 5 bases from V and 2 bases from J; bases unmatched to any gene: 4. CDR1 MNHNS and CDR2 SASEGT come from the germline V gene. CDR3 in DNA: TGTGCCAGCAGTTCAGGACAGGGGCCCTACGAGCAGTACTTC. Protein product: CASSSGQGPYEQYF.

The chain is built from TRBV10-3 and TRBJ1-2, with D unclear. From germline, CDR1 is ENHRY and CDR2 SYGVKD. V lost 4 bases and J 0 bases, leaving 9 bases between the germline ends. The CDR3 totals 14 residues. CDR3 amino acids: CAISALPANYGYTF. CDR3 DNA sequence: TGTGCCATCAGTGCCCTCCCAGCTAACTATGGCTACACCTTC.

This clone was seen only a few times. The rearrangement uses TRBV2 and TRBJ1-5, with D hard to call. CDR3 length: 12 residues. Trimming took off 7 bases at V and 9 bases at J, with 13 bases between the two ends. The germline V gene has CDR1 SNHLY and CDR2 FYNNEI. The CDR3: CASTPWEGPQHF. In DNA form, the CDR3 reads TGTGCCAGCACCCCATGGGAAGGGCCCCAGCATTTT.